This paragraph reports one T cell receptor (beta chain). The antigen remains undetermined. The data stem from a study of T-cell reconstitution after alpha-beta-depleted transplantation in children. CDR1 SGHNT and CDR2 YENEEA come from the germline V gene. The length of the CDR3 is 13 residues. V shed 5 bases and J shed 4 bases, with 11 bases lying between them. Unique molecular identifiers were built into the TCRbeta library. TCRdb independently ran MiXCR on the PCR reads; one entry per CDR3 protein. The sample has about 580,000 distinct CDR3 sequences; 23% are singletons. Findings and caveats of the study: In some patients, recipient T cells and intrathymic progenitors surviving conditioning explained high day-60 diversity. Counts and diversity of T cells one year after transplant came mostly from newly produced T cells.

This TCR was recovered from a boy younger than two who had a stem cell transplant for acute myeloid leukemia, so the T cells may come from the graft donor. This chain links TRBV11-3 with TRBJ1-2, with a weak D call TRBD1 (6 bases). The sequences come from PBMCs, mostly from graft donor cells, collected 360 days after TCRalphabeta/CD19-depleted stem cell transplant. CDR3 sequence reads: CASSDRTFYGYTF. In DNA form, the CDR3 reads TGTGCCAGCAGCGACAGGACGTTCTATGGCTACACCTTC.